What follows are 21 T cell receptor beta chains derived from one specimen sequenced in a study of blood T cell repertoires in COVID-19. The method was immunoSEQ multiplex PCR; TCRdb's version includes in-frame clones alone and lacks a portion of them. The sample carries about 50,000 clones, about 82% recorded once. The sequenced sample was peripheral blood. These receptors were obtained from an older woman with acute or convalescent COVID-19.

The J gene is TRBJ1-2, the V gene TRBV10-3; D remains ambiguous. This CDR3 is 13 amino acids long. Deletions cut 4 bases from V and 0 bases from J, with 6 bases between. CDR1 and CDR2 from the germline V gene are ENHRY and SYGVKD. This chain's CDR3 is CAISGAANYGYTF. CDR3 nucleotides: TGTGCCATCAGTGGGGCTGCTAACTATGGCTACACCTTC.

The V call is TRBV19, the J call TRBJ1-5; the D gene is possibly TRBD1 (5 bases). The CDR3 sequence is 13 residues long. Trimming left V 3 bases short and J 6 bases short, with 9 bases between. Per germline, CDR1 LNHDA and CDR2 SQIVND (reference sequence). The CDR3 DNA sequence: TGTGCCAGTAGTATTAAGGGGTTTCAGCCCCAGCATTTT. Its protein product is CASSIKGFQPQHF.

This clone has just one count. The chain has TRBV10-2 and TRBJ1-3; weak D call: TRBD1 (6 bases). Between the trimmed V and J ends, which lost 4 bases and 2 bases, there was a span of 9 bases. Germline V gene sequence: CDR1 WSHSY, CDR2 SAAADI. This CDR3 contains 14 residues. DNA for the CDR3: TGCGCCAGCAGTGCCCAGGGGCCTGGAAACACCATATATTTT. It codes for CASSAQGPGNTIYF.

The chain employs TRBV23-1 and TRBJ2-1, with 7 bases lining up with TRBD1. TRBV23-1 belongs to the ORF category, with a function that is uncertain. The ends lost 10 bases at V and 6 bases at J; junction bases unmatched: 9. CDR3 size: 13 residues. CDR3 protein: CANGTAGSNEQFF. DNA of the CDR3: TGCGCCAACGGGACAGCCGGAAGCAATGAGCAGTTCTTC.

V usage is TRBV9 and J usage is TRBJ2-7; 11 bases are shared with TRBD2. This CDR3 contains 19 residues. V lost 0 bases and J lost 1; bases outside the gene matches: 12. CDR1 is SGDLS, CDR2 YYNGEE, per germline. The CDR3 nucleotides are TGTGCCAGCAGCGTAGCTTTGGGATCCGGGACTAGCGGATCCTACGAGCAGTACTTC. It is translated as CASSVALGSGTSGSYEQYF. Together with reference TRBV9 and TRBJ2-7, the CDR3 gives the full variable domain: DSGVTQTPKHLITATGQRVTLRCSPRSGDLSVYWYQQSLDQGLQFLIQYYNGEERAKGNILERFSAQQFPDLHSELNLSSLELGDSALYFCASSVALGSGTSGSYEQYFGPGTRLTVT.

The J gene is TRBJ1-2, the V gene TRBV12-3 or TRBV12-4; D gene uncertain. The CDR3 has 13 amino acids. Trimming took off 6 bases at V and 8 bases at J, with 16 bases between the two ends. The CDR3 here is CASSRSRSGGYTF. The CDR3, as DNA: TGTGCCAGCAGCCGTTCCCGTTCGGGAGGCTACACCTTC.

V gene TRBV4-2 combines with J gene TRBJ2-7, with D perhaps TRBD2 (6 bases). The V gene lost 1 base and the J gene lost 0 bases, with 10 bases spanning the gap. Germline assignment: CDR1 LGHNA and CDR2 YNFKEQ. This CDR3 has 15 amino acids. The chain's CDR3 is CASSQVASASYEQYF. The CDR3 nucleotides read TGTGCCAGCAGCCAAGTGGCTAGCGCCTCCTACGAGCAGTACTTC.

The genes are TRBV5-8 and TRBJ2-3, with 7 bases that match TRBD2. This CDR3 region has 14 residues. Germline V gives CDR1 SGHTS, CDR2 YDEGEE. Germline trimming cut 6 bases from V and 3 bases from J; bases unmatched to any gene: 7. The CDR3 bases are TGTGCCAGCACCGTGCGGGGGTTAACAGATACGCAGTATTTT. It encodes CASTVRGLTDTQYF.

V is TRBV19 and J is TRBJ1-3; a weak D match, TRBD1 (6 bases). Trimming took 9 bases from V and 3 from J, leaving 24 bases between them. Germline V gene data show CDR1 as LNHDA and CDR2 as SQIVND (reference sequence). The CDR3 spans 17 residues. The CDR3, as DNA: TGTGCCAGCCGCGCCGAAAGACTTCAGGGGTATGGAAACACCATATATTTT. It translates to CASRAERLQGYGNTIYF. Using reference TRBV19 and TRBJ1-3 for the parts outside the CDR3, the full variable domain is DGGITQSPKYLFRKEGQNVTLSCEQNLNHDAMYWYRQDPGQGLRLIYYSQIVNDFQKGDIAEGYSVSREKKESFPLTVTSAQKNPTAFYLCASRAERLQGYGNTIYFGEGSWLTVV.

The chain couples TRBV10-1 to TRBJ1-1; 9 bases are a match to TRBD1. The V gene end was trimmed by 6 bases and the J gene end by 11 bases; junction bases not matched to a gene: 16. Germline V CDR1 and CDR2: WNHNN, SYGVQD (reference sequence). This CDR3 spans 15 amino acids. The chain's CDR3 is CASSPFETGGIKAFF. The CDR3 region has the DNA TGCGCCAGCAGCCCTTTCGAGACAGGGGGGATCAAGGCTTTCTTT.

The genes are TRBV19 and TRBJ2-5; 8 bases align to TRBD1. The V segment lost 4 bases and the J segment 4 bases; nucleotides outside the gene matches: 8. There are 15 residues in the CDR3. Germline V gives CDR1 LNHDA, CDR2 SQIVND (reference sequence). The CDR3 is CASSTQGALGETQYF. The CDR3 DNA reads as TGTGCCAGTAGTACTCAGGGGGCGCTTGGAGAGACCCAGTACTTC.

The chain has TRBV5-8 and TRBJ1-6; D gene unclear. V gave up 3 bases and J gave up 10 bases, with 5 bases separating them. This CDR3 comprises 11 residues. Germline CDR1 reads SGHTS; CDR2 reads YDEGEE. The CDR3 here is CASSSGSPLHF. For the CDR3, the DNA is TGTGCCAGCAGCTCGGGGTCACCCCTCCACTTT.

This clone was counted a single time. The chain has TRBV7-9 and TRBJ2-3; D might be TRBD1 (5 bases). This CDR3 contains 14 residues. The V end lost 6 bases, the J end lost 5 bases, and 15 bases lay between the germline ends. The germline V gene has CDR1 SEHNR and CDR2 FQNEAQ (reference sequence). The CDR3 DNA reads TGTGCCAGCAGGCCAAGTATTCAGGGAGATACGCAGTATTTT. Its translation: CASRPSIQGDTQYF.

This clone was recorded once. The chain uses TRBV5-4 and TRBJ1-1, with D perhaps matching TRBD1 (6 bases). The CDR3 has 13 amino acids. V lost 1 base to trimming and J lost 11 bases, with 15 bases between them. Per the germline V gene, CDR1 is SGHNT and CDR2 is YYREEE (reference sequence). CDR3 in DNA: TGTGCCAGCAGCTTGCTGGGGGCTGGTTATGCTTTCTTT. Its translation: CASSLLGAGYAFF.

V usage is TRBV14 and J usage is TRBJ1-1; D is unclear. CDR3 length equals 12 residues. CDR1 and CDR2 from the germline V gene are SGHDN and FVKESK. V dropped 4 bases and J dropped 11 bases, with 14 bases sitting between them. The CDR3 loop reads CASSPDPRRAFF. CDR3 DNA sequence: TGTGCCAGCAGCCCGGACCCCCGGAGGGCTTTCTTT.

This chain uses TRBV5-1 with TRBJ2-7; D is undetermined. Trimming left V 0 bases short and J 2 bases short, with 12 bases between. The CDR3 has 15 residues. Germline V gene data show CDR1 as SGHRS and CDR2 as YFSETQ. For the CDR3, the DNA is TGCGCCAGCAGCTTGGGGCACACCCAGGCCTACGAGCAGTACTTC. This sequence encodes CASSLGHTQAYEQYF.

In the case of this clone: The sample carries other DNA sequences with the same CDR3. The gene calls are TRBV11-3 and TRBJ2-1, with 7 bases fitting TRBD2. The junction had 7 bases not matched to a gene; V was cut back by 5 bases and J by 3 bases. The CDR3 has 15 residues. Germline V lookup: CDR1 SGHNT, CDR2 YENEEA. CDR3 sequence reads: CASSLMGGSYNEQFF. CDR3 nucleotide sequence: TGTGCCAGCAGCCTAATGGGCGGGAGCTACAATGAGCAGTTCTTC.

The rearrangement uses TRBV6-2 or TRBV6-3 and TRBJ2-1, with D maybe TRBD2 (6 bases). The V gene lost 6 bases and the J gene lost 4 bases, with 10 bases spanning the gap. Germline V gene data show CDR1 as MNHEY and CDR2 as SVGEGT. The CDR3 is made up of 13 amino acids. CDR3 DNA: TGTGCCAGCAGCCTCGGGACTTACAATGAGCAGTTCTTC. Its translation is CASSLGTYNEQFF.

The chain uses TRBV28 and TRBJ2-2; D call uncertain. CDR1 and CDR2 (germline): MDHEN, SYDVKM. There are 15 residues in the CDR3. The V end lost 4 bases, the J end lost 6 bases, and 15 bases lay between the germline ends. Here the CDR3 DNA reads TGTGCCAGCAGTTCCCTTCTCCAGGTTGCCGGGGAGCTGTTTTTT. Amino acids: CASSSLLQVAGELFF.

V gene TRBV4-1 combines with J gene TRBJ1-2, with a possible D match to TRBD1 (6 bases). The germline gives CDR1 MGHRA, CDR2 YSYEKL. Trimming took off 0 bases at V and 8 bases at J, with 13 bases between the two ends. This CDR3 spans 14 amino acids. The CDR3 here is CASSQDQGIRGYTF. CDR3 nucleotides: TGCGCCAGCAGCCAAGACCAGGGGATTCGCGGCTACACCTTC.

This clone showed up just once. This rearrangement joins TRBV5-6 to TRBJ1-1; no firm D call. V shed 0 bases and J shed 5 bases, with 8 bases lying between them. The CDR3 consists of 13 residues. Per the germline V gene, CDR1 is SGHDT and CDR2 is YYEEEE. The CDR3 nucleotides read TGTGCCAGCAGCTTGGTACGGGGAACTGAAGCTTTCTTT. It translates to CASSLVRGTEAFF.